These 6 T cell receptor beta chains share one sample of origin, sequenced in a study of blood T cell repertoires in COVID-19. The data were produced by immunoSEQ multiplex PCR, yet TCRdb's version contains in-frame clones alone and is incomplete. The sample has roughly 30,000 clones; 87% are singletons. Sequenced: peripheral blood. These receptor sequences come from a human donor in a cohort sampled during active COVID-19.

The chain joins TRBV19 to TRBJ2-2; no clear D gene. V lost 5 bases, J lost 4 bases, and 8 bases lay in between. CDR1 and CDR2 from the germline V gene are LNHDA and SQIVND (reference sequence). The CDR3 totals 13 residues. CDR3 sequence reads: CASSPPTTGELFF. CDR3 DNA: TGTGCCAGTAGTCCCCCTACCACCGGGGAGCTGTTTTTT. Based on the CDR3 plus reference TRBV19 and TRBJ2-2, the full variable domain is DGGITQSPKYLFRKEGQNVTLSCEQNLNHDAMYWYRQDPGQGLRLIYYSQIVNDFQKGDIAEGYSVSREKKESFPLTVTSAQKNPTAFYLCASSPPTTGELFFGEGSRLTVL.

The chain employs TRBV23-1 and TRBJ1-2; TRBD1 matches at 7 bases. Being an ORF, TRBV23-1 has a function that is uncertain. This CDR3 has 18 amino acids. V lost 1 base to trimming and J lost 0 bases; unmatched junction nucleotides: 11. The chain's CDR3 is CASSQCRQGREANYGYTF. CDR3 coding DNA: TGCGCCAGCAGTCAATGTAGACAGGGTAGGGAAGCTAACTATGGCTACACCTTC.

The V and J genes are TRBV6-5 and TRBJ1-5, with no clear D. This CDR3 region has 11 residues. With 10 bases removed from V and 9 bases from J, the gap between germline ends came to 13 bases. CDR1 and CDR2 from the germline V gene are MNHEY and SVGAGI. CDR3 sequence: CATTPGGPQHF. The CDR3 DNA reads TGTGCCACCACCCCTGGAGGGCCCCAGCATTTT.

The rearrangement uses TRBV6-5 and TRBJ2-1, with TRBD2 as a possible D gene (5 bases). The CDR3 has 15 residues. CDR1 is MNHEY, CDR2 SVGAGI, per germline. Trimming removed 0 bases at V and 0 bases at J, with 6 bases between. As DNA, the CDR3 is TGTGCCAGCAGTTACTCGGGGAGCTCCTACAATGAGCAGTTCTTC. Protein product: CASSYSGSSYNEQFF.

The gene calls are TRBV7-2 and TRBJ2-4, with 10 bases matching TRBD1. Trimming cost V 5 bases and J 0 bases; bases outside gene matches: 10. CDR1 is SGHTA, CDR2 FQGNSA, per germline. The length of the CDR3 is 18 residues. CDR3 bases: TGTGCCAGCAGCCCCCGGGACAGGGGATCTCTAGCCAAAAACATTCAGTACTTC. Translation gives CASSPRDRGSLAKNIQYF.

V and J are TRBV5-4 and TRBJ2-1; D might be TRBD1 (5 bases). Germline CDR1 reads SGHNT; CDR2 reads YYREEE (reference sequence). This CDR3 has 16 amino acids. Trimming removed 0 bases from V and 0 bases from J, with 10 bases in between. CDR3 sequence reads: CASSLGGRSSYNEQFF. The CDR3 coding sequence is TGTGCCAGCAGCTTGGGGGGCAGAAGCTCCTACAATGAGCAGTTCTTC.